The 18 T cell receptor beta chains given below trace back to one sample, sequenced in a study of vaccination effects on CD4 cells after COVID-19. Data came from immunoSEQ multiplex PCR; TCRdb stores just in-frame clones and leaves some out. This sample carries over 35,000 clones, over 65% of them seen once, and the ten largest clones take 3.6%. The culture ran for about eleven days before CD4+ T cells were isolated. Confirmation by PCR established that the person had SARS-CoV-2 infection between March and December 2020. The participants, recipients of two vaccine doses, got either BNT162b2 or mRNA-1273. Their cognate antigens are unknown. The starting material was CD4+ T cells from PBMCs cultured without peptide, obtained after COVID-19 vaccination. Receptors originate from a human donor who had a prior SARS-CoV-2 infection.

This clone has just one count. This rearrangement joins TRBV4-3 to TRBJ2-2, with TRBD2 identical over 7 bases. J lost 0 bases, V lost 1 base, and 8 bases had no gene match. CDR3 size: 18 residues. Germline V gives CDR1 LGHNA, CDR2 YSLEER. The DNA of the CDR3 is TGCGCCAGCAGCCAAGTTCGGGGACTACCCGCGAACACCGGGGAGCTGTTTTTT. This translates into CASSQVRGLPANTGELFF.

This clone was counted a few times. The CDR3 nucleotides are TGTGCCAGCAGCTTTTCGGACGAAGACAATGAGCAGTTCTTC. This gives the protein CASSFSDEDNEQFF. The rearrangement joins TRBV7-9 to TRBJ2-1; no clear D gene. With 3 bases removed from V and 5 bases from J, the gap between germline ends came to 11 bases. Germline CDR1 is SEHNR and CDR2 is FQNEAQ (reference sequence). CDR3 length: 14 residues. Full variable domain (outside the CDR3, taken from reference TRBV7-9 and TRBJ2-1): DTGVSQNPRHKITKRGQNVTFRCDPISEHNRLYWYRQTLGQGPEFLTYFQNEAQLEKSRLLSDRFSAERPKGSFSTLEIQRTEQGDSAMYLCASSFSDEDNEQFFGPGTRLTVL.

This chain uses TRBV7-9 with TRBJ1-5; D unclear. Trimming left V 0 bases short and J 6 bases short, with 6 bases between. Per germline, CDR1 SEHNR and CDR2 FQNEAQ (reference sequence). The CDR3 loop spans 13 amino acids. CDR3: CASSLASRQPQHF. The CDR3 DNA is TGTGCCAGCAGCTTAGCATCGCGTCAGCCCCAGCATTTT. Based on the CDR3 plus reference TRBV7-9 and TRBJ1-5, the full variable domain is DTGVSQNPRHKITKRGQNVTFRCDPISEHNRLYWYRQTLGQGPEFLTYFQNEAQLEKSRLLSDRFSAERPKGSFSTLEIQRTEQGDSAMYLCASSLASRQPQHFGDGTRLSIL.

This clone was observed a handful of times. The CDR3 spells CASSFSRIAYEQYF. CDR3 bases: TGTGCCAGCAGCTTCTCGAGGATTGCCTACGAGCAGTACTTC. V is TRBV11-3 and J is TRBJ2-7, with no clear D. The V end was cut by 3 bases, the J end by 2 bases, with 11 bases between. Per the germline V gene, CDR1 is SGHNT and CDR2 is YENEEA. The CDR3 length is 14 residues.

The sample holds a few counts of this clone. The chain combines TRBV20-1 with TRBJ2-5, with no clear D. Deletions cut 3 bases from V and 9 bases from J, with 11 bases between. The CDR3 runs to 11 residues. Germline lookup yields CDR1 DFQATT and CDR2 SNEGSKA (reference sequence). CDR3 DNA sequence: TGCAGTGCTAGCATCGGTGGGGCCCAGTACTTC. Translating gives CSASIGGAQYF.

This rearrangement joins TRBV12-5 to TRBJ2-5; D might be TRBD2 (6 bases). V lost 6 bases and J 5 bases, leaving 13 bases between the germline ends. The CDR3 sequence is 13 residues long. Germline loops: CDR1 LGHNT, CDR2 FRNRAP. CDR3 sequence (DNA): TGTGCTAGTGGCCCGGGGGTCGGGGAGACCCAGTACTTC. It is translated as CASGPGVGETQYF.

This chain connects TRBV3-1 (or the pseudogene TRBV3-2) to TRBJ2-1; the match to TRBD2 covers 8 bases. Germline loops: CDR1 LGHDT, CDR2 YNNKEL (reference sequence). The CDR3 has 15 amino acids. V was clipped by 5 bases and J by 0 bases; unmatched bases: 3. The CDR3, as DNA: TGTGCCAGCAGCTCGAGCGGGGGCTCCTACAATGAGCAGTTCTTC. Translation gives CASSSSGGSYNEQFF.

CDR3 in amino acids: CASSPIGRTLHF. The CDR3 DNA reads as TGCGCCAGCAGCCCCATCGGACGGACCCTCCACTTT. The chain recombines TRBV4-1 with TRBJ1-6; D uncertain. The CDR3 length is 12 residues. Trimming left V 4 bases short and J 14 bases short, with 12 bases between. Per the germline V gene, CDR1 is MGHRA and CDR2 is YSYEKL.

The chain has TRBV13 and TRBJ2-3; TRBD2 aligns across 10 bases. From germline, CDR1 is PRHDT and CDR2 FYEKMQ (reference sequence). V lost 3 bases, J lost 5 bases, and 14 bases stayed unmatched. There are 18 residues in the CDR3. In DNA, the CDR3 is TGTGCCAGCAGCTTCCTAAACTTACTAGCGGGAAAAAGAGATACGCAGTATTTT. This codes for CASSFLNLLAGKRDTQYF.

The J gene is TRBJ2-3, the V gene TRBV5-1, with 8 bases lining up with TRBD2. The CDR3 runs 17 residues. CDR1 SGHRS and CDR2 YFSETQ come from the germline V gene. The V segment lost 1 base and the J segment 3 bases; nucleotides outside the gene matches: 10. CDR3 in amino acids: CASSLTSGRGGTDTQYF. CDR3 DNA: TGCGCCAGCAGCTTGACTAGCGGTAGGGGGGGAACAGATACGCAGTATTTT.

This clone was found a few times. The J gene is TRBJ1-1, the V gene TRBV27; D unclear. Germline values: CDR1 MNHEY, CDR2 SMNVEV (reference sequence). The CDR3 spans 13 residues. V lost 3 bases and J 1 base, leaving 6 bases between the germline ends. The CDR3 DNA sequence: TGTGCCAGCAGTTTGAGGAGGAACACTGAAGCTTTCTTT. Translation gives CASSLRRNTEAFF.

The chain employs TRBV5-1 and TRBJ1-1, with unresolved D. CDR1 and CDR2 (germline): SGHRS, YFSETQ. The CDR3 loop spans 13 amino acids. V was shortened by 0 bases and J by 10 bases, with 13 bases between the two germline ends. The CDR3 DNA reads TGCGCCAGCAGCTTGGCCGGCCCTTCGAGAGCTTTCTTT. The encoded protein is CASSLAGPSRAFF. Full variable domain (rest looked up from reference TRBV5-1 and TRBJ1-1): KAGVTQTPRYLIKTRGQQVTLSCSPISGHRSVSWYQQTPGQGLQFLFEYFSETQRNKGNFPGRFSGRQFSNSRSEMNVSTLELGDSALYLCASSLAGPSRAFFGQGTRLTVV.

The CDR3 sequence: CASREGLGEKLFF. The CDR3, as DNA: TGTGCCAGCAGAGAGGGATTAGGTGAAAAACTGTTTTTT. The rearrangement joins TRBV3-1 (or the pseudogene TRBV3-2) to TRBJ1-4; D ambiguous. Germline CDR1 reads LGHDT; CDR2 reads YNNKEL (reference sequence). Trimming left V 6 bases short and J 7 bases short, with 12 bases between. The CDR3 is 13 residues long.

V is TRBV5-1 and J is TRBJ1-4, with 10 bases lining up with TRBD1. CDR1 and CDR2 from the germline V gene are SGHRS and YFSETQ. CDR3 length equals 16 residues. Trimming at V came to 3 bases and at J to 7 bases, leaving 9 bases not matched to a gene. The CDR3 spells CASSSPTGGDGEKLFF. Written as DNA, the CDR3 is TGCGCCAGCAGCTCACCGACAGGGGGCGATGGTGAAAAACTGTTTTTT.

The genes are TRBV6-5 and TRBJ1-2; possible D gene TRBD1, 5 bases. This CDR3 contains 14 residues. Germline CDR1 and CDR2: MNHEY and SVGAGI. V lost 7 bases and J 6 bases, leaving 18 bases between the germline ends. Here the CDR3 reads CASTLPGPRDGYTF. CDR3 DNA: TGTGCCAGCACCCTACCCGGGCCCAGGGATGGCTACACCTTC.

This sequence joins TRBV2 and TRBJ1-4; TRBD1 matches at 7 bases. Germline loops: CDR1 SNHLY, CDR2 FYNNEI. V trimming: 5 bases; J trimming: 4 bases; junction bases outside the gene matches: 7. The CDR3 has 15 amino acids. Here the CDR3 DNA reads TGTGCCAGCAGTAAAGGAGGGACAGTTAATGAAAAACTGTTTTTT. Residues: CASSKGGTVNEKLFF.

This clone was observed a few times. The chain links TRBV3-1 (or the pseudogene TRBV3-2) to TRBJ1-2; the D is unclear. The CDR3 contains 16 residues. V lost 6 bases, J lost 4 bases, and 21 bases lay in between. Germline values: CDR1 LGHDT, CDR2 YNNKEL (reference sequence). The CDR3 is CASRLSTRRSSYGYTF. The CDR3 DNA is TGTGCCAGCAGGCTCAGCACCAGACGATCCTCCTATGGCTACACCTTC.

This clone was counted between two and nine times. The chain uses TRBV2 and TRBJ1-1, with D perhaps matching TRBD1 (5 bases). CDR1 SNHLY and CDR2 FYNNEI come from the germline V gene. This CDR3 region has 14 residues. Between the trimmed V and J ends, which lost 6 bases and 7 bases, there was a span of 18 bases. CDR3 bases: TGTGCCAGCAGACTGAGGTCCCAGGGAGATGAAGCTTTCTTT. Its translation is CASRLRSQGDEAFF.